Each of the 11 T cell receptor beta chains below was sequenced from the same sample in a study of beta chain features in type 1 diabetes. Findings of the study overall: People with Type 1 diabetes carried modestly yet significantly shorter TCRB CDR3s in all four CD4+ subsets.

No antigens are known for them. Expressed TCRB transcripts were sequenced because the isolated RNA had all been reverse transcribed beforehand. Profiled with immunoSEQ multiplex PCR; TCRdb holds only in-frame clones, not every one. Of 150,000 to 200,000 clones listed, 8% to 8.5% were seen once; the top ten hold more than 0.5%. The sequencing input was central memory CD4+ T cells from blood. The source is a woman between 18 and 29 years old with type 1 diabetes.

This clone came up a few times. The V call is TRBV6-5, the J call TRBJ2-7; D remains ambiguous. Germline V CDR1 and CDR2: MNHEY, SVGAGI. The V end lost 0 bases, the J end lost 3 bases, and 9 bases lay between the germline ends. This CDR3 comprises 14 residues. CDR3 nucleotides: TGTGCCAGCAGTTACTCGGCTGTCCGCTACGAGCAGTACTTC. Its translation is CASSYSAVRYEQYF.

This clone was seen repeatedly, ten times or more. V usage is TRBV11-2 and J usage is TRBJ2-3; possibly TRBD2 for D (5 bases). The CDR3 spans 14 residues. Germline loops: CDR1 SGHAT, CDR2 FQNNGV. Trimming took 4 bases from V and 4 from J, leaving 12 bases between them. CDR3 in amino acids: CASSSSGVPDTQYF. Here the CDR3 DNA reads TGTGCCAGCAGCTCGTCCGGGGTCCCAGATACGCAGTATTTT.

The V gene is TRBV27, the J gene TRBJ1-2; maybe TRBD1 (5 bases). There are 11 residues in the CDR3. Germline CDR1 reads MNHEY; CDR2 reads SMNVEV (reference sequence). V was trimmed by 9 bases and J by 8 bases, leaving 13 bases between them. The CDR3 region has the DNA TGTGCCAGTTTCTCAGGGCGAGGCTACACCTTC. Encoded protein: CASFSGRGYTF.

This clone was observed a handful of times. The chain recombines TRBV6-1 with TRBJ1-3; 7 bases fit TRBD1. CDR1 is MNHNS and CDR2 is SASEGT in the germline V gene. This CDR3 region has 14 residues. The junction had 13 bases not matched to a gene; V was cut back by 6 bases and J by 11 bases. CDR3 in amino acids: CASRILTGTLAIYF. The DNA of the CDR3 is TGTGCCAGCAGGATCCTGACAGGGACCCTTGCCATATATTTT.

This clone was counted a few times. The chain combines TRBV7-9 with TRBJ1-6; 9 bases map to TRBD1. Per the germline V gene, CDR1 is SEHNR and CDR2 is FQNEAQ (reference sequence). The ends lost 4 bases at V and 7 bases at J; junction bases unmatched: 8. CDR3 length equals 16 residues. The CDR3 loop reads CASSSSRTGDNSPLHF. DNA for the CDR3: TGTGCCAGCAGCTCTTCGAGGACAGGGGACAATTCACCCCTCCACTTT. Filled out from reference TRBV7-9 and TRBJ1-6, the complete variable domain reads DTGVSQNPRHKITKRGQNVTFRCDPISEHNRLYWYRQTLGQGPEFLTYFQNEAQLEKSRLLSDRFSAERPKGSFSTLEIQRTEQGDSAMYLCASSSSRTGDNSPLHFGNGTRLTVT.

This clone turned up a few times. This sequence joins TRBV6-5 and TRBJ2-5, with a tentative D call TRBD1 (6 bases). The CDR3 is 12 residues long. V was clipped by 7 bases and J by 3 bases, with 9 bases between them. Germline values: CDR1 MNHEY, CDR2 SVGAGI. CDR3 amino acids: CASTGQKETQYF. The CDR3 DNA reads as TGTGCCAGCACAGGACAGAAAGAGACCCAGTACTTC.

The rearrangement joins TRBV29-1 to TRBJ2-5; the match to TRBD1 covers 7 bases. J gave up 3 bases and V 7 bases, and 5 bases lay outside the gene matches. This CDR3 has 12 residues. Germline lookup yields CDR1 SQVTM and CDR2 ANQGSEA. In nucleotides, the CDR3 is TGCAGCGGAGAGGGACAGAAAGAGACCCAGTACTTC. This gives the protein CSGEGQKETQYF. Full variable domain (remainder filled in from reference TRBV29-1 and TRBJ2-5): SAVISQKPSRDICQRGTSLTIQCQVDSQVTMMFWYRQQPGQSLTLIATANQGSEATYESGFVIDKFPISRPNLTFSTLTVSNMSPEDSSIYLCSGEGQKETQYFGPGTRLLVL.

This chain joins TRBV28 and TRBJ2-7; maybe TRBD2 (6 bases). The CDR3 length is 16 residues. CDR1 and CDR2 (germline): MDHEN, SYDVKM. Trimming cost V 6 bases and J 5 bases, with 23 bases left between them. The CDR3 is CASSPLRGTSKHEQYF. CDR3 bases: TGTGCCAGCAGCCCTCTGAGGGGAACTAGCAAGCACGAGCAGTACTTC. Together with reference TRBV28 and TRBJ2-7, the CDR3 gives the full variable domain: DVKVTQSSRYLVKRTGEKVFLECVQDMDHENMFWYRQDPGLGLRLIYFSYDVKMKEKGDIPEGYSVSREKKERFSLILESASTNQTSMYLCASSPLRGTSKHEQYFGPGTRLTVT.

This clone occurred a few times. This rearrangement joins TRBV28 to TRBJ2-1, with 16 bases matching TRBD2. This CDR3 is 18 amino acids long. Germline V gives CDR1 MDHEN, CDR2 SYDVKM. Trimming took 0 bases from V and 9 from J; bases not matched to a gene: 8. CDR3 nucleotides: TGTGCCAGCAGTTTATGGACCGGGACTAGCGGGAGGGCCATTGAGCAGTTCTTC. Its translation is CASSLWTGTSGRAIEQFF.

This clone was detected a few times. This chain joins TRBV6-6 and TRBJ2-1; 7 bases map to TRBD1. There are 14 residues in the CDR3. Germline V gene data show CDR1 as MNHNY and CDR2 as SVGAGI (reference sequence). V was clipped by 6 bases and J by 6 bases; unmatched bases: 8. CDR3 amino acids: CASSLDRVGNEQFF. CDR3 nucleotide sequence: TGTGCCAGCAGCCTAGACAGGGTCGGCAATGAGCAGTTCTTC.

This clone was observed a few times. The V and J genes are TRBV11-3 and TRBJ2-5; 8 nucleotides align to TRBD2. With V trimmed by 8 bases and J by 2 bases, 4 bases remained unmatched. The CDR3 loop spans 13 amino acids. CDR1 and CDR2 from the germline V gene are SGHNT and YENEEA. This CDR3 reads CASRREDQETQYF. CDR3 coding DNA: TGTGCCAGCCGGCGGGAGGATCAAGAGACCCAGTACTTC.